This T cell receptor beta chain came from a study of shared clonotypes between healthy human individuals. Measured with immunoSEQ multiplex PCR; TCRdb has only the in-frame clones, and not every one. The repertoire consists of a few million clones, with about 90% occurring once and the leading ten covering 0.37%. Study findings and constraints: Even with large depth, rarefaction showed that sorted-subset sequencing was incomplete.

Points on this clone: Its target is unknown.

The V and J ends lost 8 bases and 2 bases, in that order; junction bases with no gene match: 11. Germline CDR1 SGHNT, CDR2 YENEEA. The CDR3 totals 15 residues. Sequences were obtained from naive CD4+ T cells from PBMCs. The sample's subset: CD45RA+ positively selected. The TCR comes from a man between 18 and 29 years old in good health. Some clones in this sample may be carry-over from other donors' samples. This chain joins TRBV11-3 and TRBJ2-7; 8 bases match TRBD2. The CDR3, as DNA: TGTGCCAGCCCCTTCCCAACAGCGGGGGCCTACGAGCAGTACTTC. Encoded protein: CASPFPTAGAYEQYF. Full variable domain (missing parts from reference TRBV11-3 and TRBJ2-7): EAGVVQSPRYKIIEKKQPVAFWCNPISGHNTLYWYLQNLGQGPELLIRYENEEAVDDSQLPKDRFSAERLKGVDSTLKIQPAELGDSAVYLCASPFPTAGAYEQYFGPGTRLTVT.